The clone carrying this TCR beta chain was seen at least ten times. Its antigen remains unknown. This specimen belongs to a study of T cells after posttransplantation cyclophosphamide. Germline lookup yields CDR1 PRHDT and CDR2 FYEKMQ (reference sequence). The V end was cut by 5 bases, the J end by 3 bases, with 14 bases between. This CDR3 is built from 14 residues. Here immunoSEQ multiplex PCR was the method, and the copy in TCRdb shows in-frame clones only, minus some. The specimen has approximately 7,100 clones, none found just once. Study conclusions and caveats: TRB clonality was highly associated with recipient CMV seropositivity and reactivation. Blood and skin or GI T cell repertoires showed limited TRB overlap.

Cyclophosphamide on days +3 and +4 followed busulfan-fludarabine conditioning and a marrow graft. Specimen: PBMCs, collected 94 days after allogeneic stem cell transplant with posttransplant cyclophosphamide. V gene TRBV13 combines with J gene TRBJ2-7; D is possibly TRBD2 (6 bases). This sequence originates from a female patient in her 60s who received an allogeneic stem cell transplant from an unrelated donor, was CMV-positive, and had acute GVHD only. Some T cells may be supplied by the graft donor. Here the CDR3 reads CASSDRSRDYEQYF. CDR3 DNA sequence: TGTGCCAGCAGCGATCGCTCGCGGGACTACGAGCAGTACTTC.